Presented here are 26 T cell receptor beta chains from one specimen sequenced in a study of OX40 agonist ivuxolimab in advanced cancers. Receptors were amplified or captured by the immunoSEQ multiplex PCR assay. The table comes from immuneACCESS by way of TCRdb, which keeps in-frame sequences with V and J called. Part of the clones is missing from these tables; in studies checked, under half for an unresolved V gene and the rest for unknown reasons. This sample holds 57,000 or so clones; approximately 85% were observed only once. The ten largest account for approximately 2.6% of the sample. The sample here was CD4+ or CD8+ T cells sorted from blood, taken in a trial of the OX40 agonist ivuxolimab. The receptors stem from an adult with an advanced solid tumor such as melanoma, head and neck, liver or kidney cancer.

This CDR3 is CASIRDSVGYEQYF. The CDR3, as DNA: TGTGCCAGCATCCGGGACAGTGTAGGTTACGAGCAGTACTTC. This chain links TRBV6-1 with TRBJ2-7; TRBD1 matches at 7 bases. Germline values: CDR1 MNHNS, CDR2 SASEGT. The CDR3 length is 14 residues. V shed 7 bases and J 4 bases; nucleotides not matched to a gene: 10.

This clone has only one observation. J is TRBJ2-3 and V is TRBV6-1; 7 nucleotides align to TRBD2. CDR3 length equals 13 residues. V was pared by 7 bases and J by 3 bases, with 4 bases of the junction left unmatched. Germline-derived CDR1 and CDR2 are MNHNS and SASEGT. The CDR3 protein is CASTWGGTDTQYF. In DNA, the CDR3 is TGTGCCAGCACCTGGGGGGGTACAGATACGCAGTATTTT.

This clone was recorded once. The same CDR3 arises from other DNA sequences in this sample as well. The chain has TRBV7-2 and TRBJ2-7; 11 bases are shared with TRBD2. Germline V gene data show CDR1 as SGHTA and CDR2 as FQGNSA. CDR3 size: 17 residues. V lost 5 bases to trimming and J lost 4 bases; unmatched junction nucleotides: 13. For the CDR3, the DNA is TGTGCCAGCAGCCTAGTGACTAGCGGGGAGTTATTTTACGAGCAGTACTTC. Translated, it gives CASSLVTSGELFYEQYF. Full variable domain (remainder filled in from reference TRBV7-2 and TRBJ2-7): GAGVSQSPSNKVTEKGKDVELRCDPISGHTALYWYRQSLGQGLEFLIYFQGNSAPDKSGLPSDRFSAERTGGSVSTLTIQRTQQEDSAVYLCASSLVTSGELFYEQYFGPGTRLTVT.

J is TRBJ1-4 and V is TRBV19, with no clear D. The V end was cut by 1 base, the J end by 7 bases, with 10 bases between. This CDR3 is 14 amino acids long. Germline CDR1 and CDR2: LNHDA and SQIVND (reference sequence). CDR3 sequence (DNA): TGTGCCAGTAGTATAGGGGCGCGGTTTGAAAAACTGTTTTTT. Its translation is CASSIGARFEKLFF.

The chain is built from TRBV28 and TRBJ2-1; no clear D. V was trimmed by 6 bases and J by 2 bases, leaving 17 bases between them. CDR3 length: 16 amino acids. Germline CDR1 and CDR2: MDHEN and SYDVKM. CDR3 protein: CASSTYSPPTYNEQFF. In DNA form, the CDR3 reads TGTGCCAGCAGCACTTACAGCCCCCCGACCTACAATGAGCAGTTCTTC. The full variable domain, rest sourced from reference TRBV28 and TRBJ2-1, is DVKVTQSSRYLVKRTGEKVFLECVQDMDHENMFWYRQDPGLGLRLIYFSYDVKMKEKGDIPEGYSVSREKKERFSLILESASTNQTSMYLCASSTYSPPTYNEQFFGPGTRLTVL.

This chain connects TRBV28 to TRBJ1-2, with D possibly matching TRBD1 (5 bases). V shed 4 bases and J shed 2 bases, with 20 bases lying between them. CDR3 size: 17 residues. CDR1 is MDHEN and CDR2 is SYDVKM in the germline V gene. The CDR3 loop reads CASSSGGDPMINYGYTF. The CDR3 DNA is TGTGCCAGCAGTTCCGGAGGGGACCCAATGATCAACTATGGCTACACCTTC.

The chain's CDR3 is CASSLTTSDTNTQYF. In nucleotides, the CDR3 is TGTGCCAGCAGCTTGACAACATCCGACACGAATACGCAGTATTTT. This sequence joins TRBV7-3 and TRBJ2-3; D unclear. Germline V CDR1 and CDR2: SGHTA, FQGTGA. V was clipped by 3 bases and J by 7 bases, with 17 bases between them. The CDR3 is 15 amino acids.

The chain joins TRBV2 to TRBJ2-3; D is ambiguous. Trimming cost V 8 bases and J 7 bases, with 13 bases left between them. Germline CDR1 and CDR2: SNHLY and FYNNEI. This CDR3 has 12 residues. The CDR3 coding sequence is TGTGCCAGCCGATTAACGAGAAATACGCAGTATTTT. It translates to CASRLTRNTQYF.

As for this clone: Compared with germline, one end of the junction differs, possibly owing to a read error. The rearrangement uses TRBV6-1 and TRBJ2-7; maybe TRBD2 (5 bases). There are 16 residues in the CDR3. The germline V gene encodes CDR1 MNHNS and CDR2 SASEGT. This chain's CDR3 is CASSKAGDGGSYEQYF. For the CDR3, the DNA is TGTGCCAGCAGTAAAGCCGGGGATGGTGGCTCCTACGAGCAGTACTTC.

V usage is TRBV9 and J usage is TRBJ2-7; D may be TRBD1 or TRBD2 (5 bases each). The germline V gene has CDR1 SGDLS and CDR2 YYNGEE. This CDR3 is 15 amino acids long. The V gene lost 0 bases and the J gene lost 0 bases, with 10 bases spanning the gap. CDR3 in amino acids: CASSVDGTSSYEQYF. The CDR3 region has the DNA TGTGCCAGCAGCGTAGACGGGACGAGCTCCTACGAGCAGTACTTC.

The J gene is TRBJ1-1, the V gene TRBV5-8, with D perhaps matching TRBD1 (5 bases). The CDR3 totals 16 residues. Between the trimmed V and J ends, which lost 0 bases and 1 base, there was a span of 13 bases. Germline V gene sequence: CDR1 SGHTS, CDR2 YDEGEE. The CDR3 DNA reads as TGTGCCAGCAGCTTGGCCGGCGGAGGGGCGAACACTGAAGCTTTCTTT. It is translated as CASSLAGGGANTEAFF.

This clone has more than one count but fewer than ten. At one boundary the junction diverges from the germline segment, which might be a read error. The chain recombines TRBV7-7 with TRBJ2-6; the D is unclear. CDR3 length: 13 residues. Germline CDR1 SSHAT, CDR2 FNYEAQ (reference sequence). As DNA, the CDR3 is TGTGCTAGCAGCTCGGCCGGGGCCAACGTCCTGACTTTC. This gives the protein CASSSAGANVLTF.

Written as DNA, the CDR3 is TGTGCCACCGAATACAGGGGTAAACCAAATCAGCCCCAGCATTTT. It encodes CATEYRGKPNQPQHF. The V and J genes are TRBV19 and TRBJ1-5; 7 bases map to TRBD1. Trimming removed 10 bases from V and 4 bases from J; junction bases left unmatched: 13. There are 15 residues in the CDR3. Looked up from germline, CDR1 is LNHDA and CDR2 is SQIVND (reference sequence).

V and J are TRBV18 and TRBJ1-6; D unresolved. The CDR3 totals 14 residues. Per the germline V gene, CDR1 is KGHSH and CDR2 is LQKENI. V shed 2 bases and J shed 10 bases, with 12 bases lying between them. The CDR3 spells CASSPSDQASPLHF. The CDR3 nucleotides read TGTGCCAGCTCACCATCTGACCAGGCCTCACCCCTCCACTTT.

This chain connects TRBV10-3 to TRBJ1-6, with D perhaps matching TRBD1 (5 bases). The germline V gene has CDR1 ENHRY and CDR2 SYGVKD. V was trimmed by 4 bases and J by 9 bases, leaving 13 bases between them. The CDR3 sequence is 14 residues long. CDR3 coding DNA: TGTGCCATCAGTGCGTGGCAGGGTGGTTCACCCCTCCACTTT. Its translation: CAISAWQGGSPLHF.

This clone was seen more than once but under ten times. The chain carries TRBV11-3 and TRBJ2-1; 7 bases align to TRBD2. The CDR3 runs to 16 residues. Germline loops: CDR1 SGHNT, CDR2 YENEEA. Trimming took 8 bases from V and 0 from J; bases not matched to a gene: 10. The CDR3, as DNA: TGTGCCAGCCATGTAGAGGCTAGCGGCTCCTACAATGAGCAGTTCTTC. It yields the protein CASHVEASGSYNEQFF.

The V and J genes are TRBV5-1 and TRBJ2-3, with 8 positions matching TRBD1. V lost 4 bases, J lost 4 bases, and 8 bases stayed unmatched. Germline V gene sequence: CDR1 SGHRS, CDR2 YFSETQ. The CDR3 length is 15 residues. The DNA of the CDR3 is TGCGCCAGCAGCCCCCAGGACAGGGCCGCAGATACGCAGTATTTT. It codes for CASSPQDRAADTQYF.

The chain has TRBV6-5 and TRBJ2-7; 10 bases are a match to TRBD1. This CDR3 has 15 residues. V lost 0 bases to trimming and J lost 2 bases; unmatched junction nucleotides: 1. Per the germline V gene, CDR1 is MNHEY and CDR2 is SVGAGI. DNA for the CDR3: TGTGCCAGCAGTTACTCGACAGGGGGCGCCTACGAGCAGTACTTC. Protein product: CASSYSTGGAYEQYF.

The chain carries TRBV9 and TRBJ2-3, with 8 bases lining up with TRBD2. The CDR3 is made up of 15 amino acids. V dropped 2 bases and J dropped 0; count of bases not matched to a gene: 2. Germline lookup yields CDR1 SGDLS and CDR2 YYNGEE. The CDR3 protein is CASSVSGVSTDTQYF. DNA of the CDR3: TGTGCCAGCAGCGTTAGCGGGGTTAGCACAGATACGCAGTATTTT.

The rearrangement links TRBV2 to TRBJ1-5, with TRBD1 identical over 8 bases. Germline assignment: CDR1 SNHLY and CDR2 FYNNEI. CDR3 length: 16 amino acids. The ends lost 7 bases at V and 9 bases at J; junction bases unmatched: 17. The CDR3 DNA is TGTGCCAGCAACGAAAGGGGACAGGAGGTAGAGGGGCCCCAGCATTTT. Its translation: CASNERGQEVEGPQHF.

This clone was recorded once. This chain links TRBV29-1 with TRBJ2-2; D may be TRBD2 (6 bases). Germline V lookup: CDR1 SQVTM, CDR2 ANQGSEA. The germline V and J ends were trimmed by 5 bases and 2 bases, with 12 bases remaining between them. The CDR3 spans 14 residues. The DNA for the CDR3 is TGCAGCGTTCGGGAGCCTCCAAACACCGGGGAGCTGTTTTTT. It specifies CSVREPPNTGELFF.

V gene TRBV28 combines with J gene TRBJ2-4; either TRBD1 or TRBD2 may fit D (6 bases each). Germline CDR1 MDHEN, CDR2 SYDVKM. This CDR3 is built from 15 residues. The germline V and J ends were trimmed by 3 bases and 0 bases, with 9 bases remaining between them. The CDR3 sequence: CASSFGGLAKNIQYF. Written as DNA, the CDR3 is TGTGCCAGCAGTTTTGGGGGGCTAGCCAAAAACATTCAGTACTTC.

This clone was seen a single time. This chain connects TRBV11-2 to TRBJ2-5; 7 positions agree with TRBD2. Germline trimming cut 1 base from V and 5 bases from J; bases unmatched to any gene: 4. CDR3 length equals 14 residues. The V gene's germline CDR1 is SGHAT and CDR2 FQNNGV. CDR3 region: CASSLGLARETQYF. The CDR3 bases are TGTGCCAGCAGCTTAGGACTAGCTCGGGAGACCCAGTACTTC.

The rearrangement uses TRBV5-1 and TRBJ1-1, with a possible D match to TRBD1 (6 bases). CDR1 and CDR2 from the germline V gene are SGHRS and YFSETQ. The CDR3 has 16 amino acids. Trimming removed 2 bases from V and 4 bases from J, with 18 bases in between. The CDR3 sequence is CASSLGGGFYSTEAFF. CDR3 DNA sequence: TGCGCCAGCAGCTTAGGCGGGGGCTTTTATAGCACTGAAGCTTTCTTT.

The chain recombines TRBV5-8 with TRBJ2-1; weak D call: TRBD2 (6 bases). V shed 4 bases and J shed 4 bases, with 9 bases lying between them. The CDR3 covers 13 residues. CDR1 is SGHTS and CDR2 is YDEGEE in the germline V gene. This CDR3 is CASSPGGYNEQFF. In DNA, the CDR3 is TGTGCCAGCAGCCCTGGGGGGTACAATGAGCAGTTCTTC. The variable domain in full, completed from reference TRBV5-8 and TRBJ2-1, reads EAGVTQSPTHLIKTRGQQATLRCSPISGHTSVYWYQQALGLGLQFLLWYDEGEERNRGNFPPRFSGRQFPNYSSELNVNALELEDSALYLCASSPGGYNEQFFGPGTRLTVL.

In DNA, the CDR3 is TGTGCCAGCCTCTCCGGGGACAGGGGGCTATTTGGGGAGCTGTTTTTT. This encodes CASLSGDRGLFGELFF. The chain carries TRBV28 and TRBJ2-2, with 12 positions matching TRBD1. CDR3 length: 16 amino acids. CDR1 and CDR2 (germline): MDHEN, SYDVKM. V dropped 8 bases and J dropped 8; count of bases not matched to a gene: 12.